This T cell receptor (beta chain) stems from a study of cytomegalovirus exposure and HLA in healthy donors. After removal of 0 bases from V and 0 bases from J, the junction contained 4 bases not matched to a gene. CDR1 is LGHNA and CDR2 is YSLEER in the germline V gene. This CDR3 comprises 17 residues. Researchers ran the PCR with 60 Vbeta and 13 Jbeta primers. The data were produced by immunoSEQ multiplex PCR, yet TCRdb's version contains in-frame clones alone and is incomplete. The profile shows roughly 190,000 clones, over 60% of them singletons. This sequence was found in a woman aged 40 to 49 in good health and CMV-seronegative. The chain is built from TRBV4-3 and TRBJ2-3; 9 bases map to TRBD2. The sample taken for sequencing was PBMCs. Written as DNA, the CDR3 is TGCGCCAGCAGCCAAGATCGAGCGGGGGGAAGCACAGATACGCAGTATTTT. Translated, it gives CASSQDRAGGSTDTQYF.